What follows describes a single T cell receptor (beta chain). In the authors' workflow: Estimated nucleated cell counts came from reference gene primer amplification. Assay used: immunoSEQ multiplex PCR; TCRdb lists only in-frame clones, some missing. V and J calls and clone size come straight from that table; D and trimming were deduced from the DNA. The sample has about 190,000 clones; around 85% are singletons. The sample belongs to a study of blood T cell repertoires in COVID-19. Across the study: Both acute and convalescent COVID-19 samples were obtained from the United States, Italy and Spain. T cells, B-cell-depleted T cells, or PBMCs supplied cDNA or gDNA.

The CDR3 extends over 14 amino acids. Germline V gene data show CDR1 as MDHEN and CDR2 as SYDVKM. V lost 9 bases and J lost 6; bases outside the gene matches: 6. The receptor comes from a man aged 25 to 40 with acute or convalescent COVID-19. This rearrangement joins TRBV28 to TRBJ1-5; 12 bases line up with TRBD1. The sequencing sample was made of peripheral blood. The CDR3 DNA sequence: TGTGCCAGTAGAATGGGACAGGGGGCTCAGCCCCAGCATTTT. Its translation: CASRMGQGAQPQHF.